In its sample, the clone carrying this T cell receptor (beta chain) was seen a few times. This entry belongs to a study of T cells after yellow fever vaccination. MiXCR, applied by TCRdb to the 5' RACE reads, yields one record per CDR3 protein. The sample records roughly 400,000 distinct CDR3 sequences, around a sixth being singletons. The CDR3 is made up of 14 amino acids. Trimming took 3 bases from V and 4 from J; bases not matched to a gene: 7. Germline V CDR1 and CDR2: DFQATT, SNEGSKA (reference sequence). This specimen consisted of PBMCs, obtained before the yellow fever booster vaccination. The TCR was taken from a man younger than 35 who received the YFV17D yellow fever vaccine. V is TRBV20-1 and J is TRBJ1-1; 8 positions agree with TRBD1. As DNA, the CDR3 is TGCAGTGCTAGGGAAATTACAGGGGGCACTGAAGCTTTCTTT. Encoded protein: CSAREITGGTEAFF.